The T cell receptor beta chain under discussion was sequenced for a study of T cells in Graves' hyperthyroidism and ophthalmopathy. CDR1 is LNHNV and CDR2 is YYDKDF in the germline V gene (reference sequence). The CDR3 contains 14 residues. Trimming left V 4 bases short and J 1 base short, with 11 bases between. TCR beta CDR3 region amplification was performed from RNA transcripts. First-round RT-PCR of the TCR CDR3 relied on the HTBI primer set. TCRdb ran MiXCR on the multiplex PCR reads and lists one entry per CDR3 protein. The sample includes under 650,000 distinct CDR3 sequences, about a sixth of them seen just once. Lactation, pregnancy, other autoimmune disease or uncontrolled infection led to exclusion of patients.

Sample: blood. This chain uses TRBV15 with TRBJ2-7; D is perhaps TRBD1 (6 bases). The sequence came from a woman aged 25 to 39 with Graves' hyperthyroidism. This CDR3 reads CATSTRQDSYEQYF. CDR3 nucleotides: TGTGCCACCAGCACCCGACAGGATTCCTACGAGCAGTACTTC.